These 18 T cell receptor beta chains originate from one sample sequenced in a study of T cell repertoires in cytomegalovirus infection. TCRdb reanalysed the reads using MiXCR and keeps one entry per CDR3 protein. The sample lists about 160,000 distinct CDR3 sequences, approximately 17% occurring once. The sequenced sample was CD8+ T cells from PBMCs. These receptor sequences come from a human donor in good health (CMV status not recorded). Some clones in this sample may be carry-over from other donors' samples.

V and J are TRBV12-3 or TRBV12-4 and TRBJ2-5, with D possibly matching TRBD2 (6 bases). The CDR3 totals 15 residues. The V gene lost 6 bases and the J gene lost 0 bases, with 14 bases spanning the gap. This CDR3 is CASSRSGLYQETQYF. For the CDR3, the DNA is TGTGCCAGCAGCCGAAGCGGGTTGTACCAAGAGACCCAGTACTTC.

This clonotype occurred a few times. The chain has TRBV10-3 and TRBJ2-1; maybe TRBD1 (5 bases). The germline V gene has CDR1 ENHRY and CDR2 SYGVKD. The V gene lost 6 bases and the J gene lost 6 bases, with 12 bases spanning the gap. This CDR3 contains 13 residues. CDR3 DNA sequence: TGTGCCATCAGCCTTGGGGCCCCCAATGAGCAGTTCTTC. Its translation is CAISLGAPNEQFF.

The V call is TRBV7-2, the J call TRBJ2-2; possibly TRBD2 for D (5 bases). Germline V gives CDR1 SGHTA, CDR2 FQGNSA. The CDR3 loop spans 19 amino acids. Trimming took 1 base from V and 3 from J, leaving 21 bases between them. The CDR3 region has the DNA TGTGCCAGCAGCTTAGTTTCGGGTAGCGTCGTACGTGACACCGGGGAGCTGTTTTTT. Translated, it gives CASSLVSGSVVRDTGELFF.

The rearrangement links TRBV19 to TRBJ1-2; possibly TRBD1 for D (5 bases). The germline V and J ends were trimmed by 5 bases and 2 bases, with 9 bases remaining between them. CDR3 length: 13 residues. Germline V lookup: CDR1 LNHDA, CDR2 SQIVND (reference sequence). The CDR3 region is CASSPDINYGYTF. The CDR3 DNA reads TGTGCCAGTAGTCCGGACATCAACTATGGCTACACCTTC.

The chain recombines TRBV29-1 with TRBJ2-7, with 8 bases aligning to TRBD2. Germline CDR1 is SQVTM and CDR2 is ANQGSEA. With V trimmed by 4 bases and J by 2 bases, 4 bases remained unmatched. The CDR3 consists of 13 residues. The CDR3 nucleotides are TGCAGCGTTGCGGGACTAGGGCCCTACGAGCAGTACTTC. This gives the protein CSVAGLGPYEQYF.

The J gene is TRBJ2-5, the V gene TRBV14, with D possibly being TRBD1 or TRBD2 (5 bases each). Germline values: CDR1 SGHDN, CDR2 FVKESK. V lost 1 base and J lost 3, with 12 bases in between. The CDR3 has 15 residues. DNA of the CDR3: TGTGCCAGCAGCCAAGCGGGAAGGGGAAAAGAGACCCAGTACTTC. The encoded protein is CASSQAGRGKETQYF.

CDR3 in DNA: TGTGCCAGCAGCTTAGGGACAGGGCCGAACACCGGGGAGCTGTTTTTT. Translating it yields CASSLGTGPNTGELFF. The rearrangement uses TRBV7-2 and TRBJ2-2; the match to TRBD1 covers 8 bases. Germline V lookup: CDR1 SGHTA, CDR2 FQGNSA. The V gene end was trimmed by 1 base and the J gene end by 0 bases; junction bases not matched to a gene: 1. The CDR3 spans 16 residues.

In DNA form, the CDR3 reads TGTGCCAGCAGCTTCGACCCGCAGGGGACAAACACTGAAGCTTTCTTT. Protein: CASSFDPQGTNTEAFF. The rearrangement uses TRBV13 and TRBJ1-1, with D maybe TRBD1 (6 bases). V lost 3 bases to trimming and J lost 2 bases, with 16 bases between them. The CDR3 totals 16 residues. Germline lookup yields CDR1 PRHDT and CDR2 FYEKMQ (reference sequence).

This clonotype was detected a few times. The chain combines TRBV5-1 with TRBJ1-1; TRBD1 matches at 9 bases. Germline loops: CDR1 SGHRS, CDR2 YFSETQ. This CDR3 has 15 residues. J was trimmed by 0 bases and V by 4 bases; bases with no gene match: 4. The CDR3 loop is CASSNTGGLNTEAFF. CDR3 nucleotide sequence: TGCGCCAGCAGCAATACAGGGGGCTTGAACACTGAAGCTTTCTTT.

V gene TRBV7-8 combines with J gene TRBJ2-5; TRBD2 is a possible D gene (5 bases). Trimming removed 6 bases at V and 1 base at J, with 15 bases between. The germline CDR1 and CDR2 sequences are SGHVS and FQNEAQ. The CDR3 is 15 residues long. Here the CDR3 reads CASRLIRGPQETQYF. The CDR3 region has the DNA TGTGCCAGCAGACTAATACGGGGTCCCCAAGAGACCCAGTACTTC.

This clonotype has just a few counts. The chain has TRBV11-2 and TRBJ1-1; the D is unclear. The CDR3 has 12 residues. Germline CDR1 and CDR2: SGHAT and FQNNGV. Trimming removed 1 base at V and 9 bases at J, with 9 bases between. CDR3 in amino acids: CASSLGAEKAFF. The CDR3 DNA sequence: TGTGCCAGCAGCTTAGGGGCAGAAAAAGCTTTCTTT.

Turning to this clonotype: The junction shows a germline mismatch at one end, possibly a read error. This chain joins TRBV2 and TRBJ2-3; 8 bases fit TRBD1. Germline V gene sequence: CDR1 SNHLY, CDR2 FYNNEI. This CDR3 region has 16 residues. CDR3 in amino acids: CASSEPGTGLTDTQYF. Written as DNA, the CDR3 is TGTGCCAGCAGTGAGCCCGGGACAGGACTCACAGATACGCAGTATTTC.

The V and J genes are TRBV11-2 and TRBJ2-5, with D perhaps matching TRBD2 (5 bases). Trimming took off 2 bases at V and 1 base at J, with 14 bases between the two ends. The CDR3 loop spans 16 amino acids. The V gene's germline CDR1 is SGHAT and CDR2 FQNNGV. CDR3 nucleotide sequence: TGTGCCAGCAGCTTACGCGGGCCGACTCCCCAAGAGACCCAGTACTTC. Amino acids: CASSLRGPTPQETQYF.

The chain joins TRBV4-1 to TRBJ2-1; no firm D call. This CDR3 is 14 amino acids long. The V and J ends lost 1 base and 9 bases respectively, with 13 bases between them. Germline V CDR1 and CDR2: MGHRA, YSYEKL. The CDR3 sequence: CASSQGASRVEQFF. CDR3 sequence (DNA): TGCGCCAGCAGCCAAGGGGCTAGTCGGGTTGAGCAGTTCTTC.

This sequence joins TRBV7-2 and TRBJ2-7, with unresolved D. The CDR3 has 14 residues. Trimming left V 3 bases short and J 6 bases short, with 15 bases between. Per the germline V gene, CDR1 is SGHTA and CDR2 is FQGNSA. The CDR3 spells CASSFLAVTAEQYF. The CDR3 bases are TGTGCCAGCAGCTTTTTGGCGGTAACGGCCGAGCAGTACTTC.

The J gene is TRBJ2-3, the V gene TRBV29-1, with TRBD2 identical over 10 bases. Germline V gene data show CDR1 as SQVTM and CDR2 as ANQGSEA. V dropped 2 bases and J dropped 4; count of bases not matched to a gene: 3. CDR3 size: 14 residues. CDR3 bases: TGCAGCGTTGAACAGCGGGGGGGCCCAGATACGCAGTATTTT. This gives the protein CSVEQRGGPDTQYF.

This clonotype was found a few times. This may arise from a read error, as a much more abundant clone is one base away. V is TRBV28 and J is TRBJ2-1, with D perhaps being TRBD1 or TRBD2 (5 bases each). The CDR3 sequence is 15 residues long. The germline V gene encodes CDR1 MDHEN and CDR2 SYDVKM. CDR3 in amino acids: CASSFPRGSYNGQFF. CDR3 DNA sequence: TGTGCCAGCAGTTTCCCCCGGGGCAGCTACAATGGGCAGTTCTTC.

This chain connects TRBV29-1 to TRBJ2-7; D perhaps matches TRBD1 (6 bases). The V gene's germline CDR1 is SQVTM and CDR2 ANQGSEA. V was cut by 1 base and J by 2 bases, with 15 bases left in between. The length of the CDR3 is 15 residues. The DNA for the CDR3 is TGCAGCGTTGAAGGGGTGACAGGTGGGACCTACGAGCAGTACTTC. Amino acids: CSVEGVTGGTYEQYF.